Only a few counts were recorded for the clone carrying this T cell receptor (beta chain). What it binds is unknown. This sample was included in a study of cytomegalovirus exposure and HLA in healthy donors. V lost 5 bases to trimming and J lost 2 bases; unmatched junction nucleotides: 10. Looked up from germline, CDR1 is SGHRS and CDR2 is YFSETQ. CDR3 length: 17 residues. Both 60 Vbeta primers and 13 Jbeta primers went into the PCR. Measured with immunoSEQ multiplex PCR; TCRdb has only the in-frame clones, and not every one. The sample shows about 130,000 clones, approximately 89% of them seen only once. Findings and caveats of the study: Because they were indistinguishable, some V segments, including TRBV6-2 and TRBV6-3, were excluded.

Sequencing used PBMCs. V is TRBV5-1 and J is TRBJ2-7, with 13 positions matching TRBD2. This clonotype originated in a woman aged 30 to 39 in good health and CMV-seropositive. The CDR3 loop is CASRTMPGLAGTYEQYF. The CDR3 nucleotides are TGCGCCAGCAGAACAATGCCGGGACTAGCGGGGACCTACGAGCAGTACTTC.